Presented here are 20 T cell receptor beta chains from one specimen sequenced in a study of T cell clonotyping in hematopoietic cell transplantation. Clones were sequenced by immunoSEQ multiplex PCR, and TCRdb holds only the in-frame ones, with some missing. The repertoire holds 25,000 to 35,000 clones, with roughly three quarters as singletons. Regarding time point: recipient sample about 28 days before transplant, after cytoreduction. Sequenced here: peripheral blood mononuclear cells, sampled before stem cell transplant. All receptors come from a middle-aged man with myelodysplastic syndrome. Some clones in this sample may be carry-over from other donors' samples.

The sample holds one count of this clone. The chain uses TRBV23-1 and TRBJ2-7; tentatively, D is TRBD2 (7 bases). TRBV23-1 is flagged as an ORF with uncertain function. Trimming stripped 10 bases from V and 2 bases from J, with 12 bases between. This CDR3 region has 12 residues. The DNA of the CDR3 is TGCGCCAAAGGGGGGGGACCCTACGAGCAGTACTTC. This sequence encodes CAKGGGPYEQYF.

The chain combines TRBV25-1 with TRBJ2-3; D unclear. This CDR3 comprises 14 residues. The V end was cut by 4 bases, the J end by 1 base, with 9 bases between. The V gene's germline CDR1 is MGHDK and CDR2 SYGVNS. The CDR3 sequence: CASSAPLRTDTQYF. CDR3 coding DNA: TGTGCCAGCAGTGCCCCTCTCCGCACAGATACGCAGTATTTT.

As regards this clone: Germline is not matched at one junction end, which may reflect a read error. CDR3: CASSLEGLAYYNEQFF. The CDR3 nucleotides read TGCGCCAGCAGTTTGGAGGGACTAGCATACTACAATGAGCAGTTCTTC. This chain links TRBV5-1 with TRBJ2-1; 9 bases map to TRBD2. This CDR3 has 16 amino acids. CDR1 is SGHRS and CDR2 is YFSETQ in the germline V gene.

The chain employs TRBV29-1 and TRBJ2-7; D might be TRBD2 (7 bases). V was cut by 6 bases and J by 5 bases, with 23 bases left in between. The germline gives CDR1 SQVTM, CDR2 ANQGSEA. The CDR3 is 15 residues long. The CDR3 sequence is CSVGGSGAQRDEQYF. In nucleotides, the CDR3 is TGCAGCGTCGGGGGCAGCGGGGCCCAACGGGACGAGCAGTACTTC.

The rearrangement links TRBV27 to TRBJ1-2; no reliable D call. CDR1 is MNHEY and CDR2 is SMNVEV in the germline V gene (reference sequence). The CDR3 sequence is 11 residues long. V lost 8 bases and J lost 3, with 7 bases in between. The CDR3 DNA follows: TGTGCCAGCCAAGTGGACTATGGCTACACCTTC. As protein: CASQVDYGYTF.

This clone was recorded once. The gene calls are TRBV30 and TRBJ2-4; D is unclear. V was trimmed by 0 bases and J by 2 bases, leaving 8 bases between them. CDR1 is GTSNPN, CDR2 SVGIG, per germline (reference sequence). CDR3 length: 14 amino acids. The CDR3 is CAWSVASPKNIQYF. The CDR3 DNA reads TGTGCCTGGAGTGTAGCGTCGCCCAAAAACATTCAGTACTTC.

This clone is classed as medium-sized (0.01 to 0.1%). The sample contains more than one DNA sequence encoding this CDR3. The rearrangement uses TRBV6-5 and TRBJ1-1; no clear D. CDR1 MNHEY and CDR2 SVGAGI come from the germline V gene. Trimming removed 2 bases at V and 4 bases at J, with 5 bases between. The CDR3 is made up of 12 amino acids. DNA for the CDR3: TGTGCCAGCAGTTACGGCGGCACTGAAGCTTTCTTT. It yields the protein CASSYGGTEAFF.

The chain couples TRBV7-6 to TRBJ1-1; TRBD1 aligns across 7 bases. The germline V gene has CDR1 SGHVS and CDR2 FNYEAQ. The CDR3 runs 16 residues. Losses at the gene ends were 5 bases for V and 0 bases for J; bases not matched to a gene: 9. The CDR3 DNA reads TGTGCCAGCAGCGATTCTCCACAGGGGTTGAACACTGAAGCTTTCTTT. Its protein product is CASSDSPQGLNTEAFF. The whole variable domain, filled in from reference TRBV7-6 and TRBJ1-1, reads GAGVSQSPRYKVTKRGQDVALRCDPISGHVSLYWYRQALGQGPEFLTYFNYEAQQDKSGLPNDRFSAERPEGSISTLTIQRTEQRDSAMYRCASSDSPQGLNTEAFFGQGTRLTVV.

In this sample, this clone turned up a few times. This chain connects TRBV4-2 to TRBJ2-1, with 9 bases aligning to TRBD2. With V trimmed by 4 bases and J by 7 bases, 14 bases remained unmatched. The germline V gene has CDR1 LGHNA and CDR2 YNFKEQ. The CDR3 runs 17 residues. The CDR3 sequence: CASSLVAAGGLENEQFF. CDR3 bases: TGTGCCAGCAGCCTTGTGGCGGCGGGAGGGCTCGAGAATGAGCAGTTCTTC.

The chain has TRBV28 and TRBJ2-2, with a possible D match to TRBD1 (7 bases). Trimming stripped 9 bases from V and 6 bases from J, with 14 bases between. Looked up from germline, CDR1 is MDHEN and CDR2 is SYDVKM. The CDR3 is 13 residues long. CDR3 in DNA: TGTGCCAGGACAGGGAGGTCGGCCGGGGAGCTGTTTTTT. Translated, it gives CARTGRSAGELFF.

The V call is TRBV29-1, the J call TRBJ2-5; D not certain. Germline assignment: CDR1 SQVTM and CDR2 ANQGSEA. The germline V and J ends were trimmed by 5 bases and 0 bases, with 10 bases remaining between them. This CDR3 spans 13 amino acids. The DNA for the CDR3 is TGCAGCGTTTTTTATCCGTACCAAGAGACCCAGTACTTC. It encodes CSVFYPYQETQYF.

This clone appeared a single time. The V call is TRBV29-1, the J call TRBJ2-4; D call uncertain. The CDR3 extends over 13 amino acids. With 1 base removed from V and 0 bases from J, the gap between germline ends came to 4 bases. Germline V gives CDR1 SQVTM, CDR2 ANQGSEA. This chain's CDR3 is CSVEVLAKNIQYF. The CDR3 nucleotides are TGCAGCGTTGAAGTGCTAGCCAAAAACATTCAGTACTTC.

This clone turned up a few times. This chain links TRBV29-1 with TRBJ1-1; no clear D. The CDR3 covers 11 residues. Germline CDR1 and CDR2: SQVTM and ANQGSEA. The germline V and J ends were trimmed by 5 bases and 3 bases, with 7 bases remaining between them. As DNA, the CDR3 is TGCAGCGTTTCCGGGTACACTGAAGCTTTCTTT. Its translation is CSVSGYTEAFF.

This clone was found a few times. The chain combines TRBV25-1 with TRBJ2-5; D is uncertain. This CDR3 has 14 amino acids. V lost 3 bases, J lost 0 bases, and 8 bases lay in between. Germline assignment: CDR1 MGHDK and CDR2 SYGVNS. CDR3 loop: CASSEVRDQETQYF. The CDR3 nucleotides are TGTGCCAGCAGTGAGGTTAGGGACCAAGAGACCCAGTACTTC.

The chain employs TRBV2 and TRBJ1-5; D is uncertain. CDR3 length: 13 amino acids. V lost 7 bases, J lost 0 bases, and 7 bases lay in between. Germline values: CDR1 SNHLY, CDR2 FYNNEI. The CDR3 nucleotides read TGTGCCAGCAAGGGTAATAGCAATCAGCCCCAGCATTTT. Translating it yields CASKGNSNQPQHF.

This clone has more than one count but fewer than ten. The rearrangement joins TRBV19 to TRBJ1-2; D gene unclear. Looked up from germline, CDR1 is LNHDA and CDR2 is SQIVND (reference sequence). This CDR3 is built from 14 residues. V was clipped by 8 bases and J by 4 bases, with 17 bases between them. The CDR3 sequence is CASLGGSSGYGYTF. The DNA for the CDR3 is TGTGCCAGTTTGGGAGGGTCGTCTGGCTATGGCTACACCTTC.

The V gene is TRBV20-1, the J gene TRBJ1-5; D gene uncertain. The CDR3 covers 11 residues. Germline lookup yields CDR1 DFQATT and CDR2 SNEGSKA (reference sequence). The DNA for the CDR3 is TGCATCCGGGCCCTATACAAGCCCCAGCATTTT. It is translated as CIRALYKPQHF.

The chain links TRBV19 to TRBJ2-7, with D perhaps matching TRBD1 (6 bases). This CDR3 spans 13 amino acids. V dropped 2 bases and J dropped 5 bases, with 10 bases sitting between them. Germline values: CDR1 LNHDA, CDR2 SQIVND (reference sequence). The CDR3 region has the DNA TGTGCCAGTAGTATATTACAGGGCGACGAGCAGTACTTC. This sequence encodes CASSILQGDEQYF.

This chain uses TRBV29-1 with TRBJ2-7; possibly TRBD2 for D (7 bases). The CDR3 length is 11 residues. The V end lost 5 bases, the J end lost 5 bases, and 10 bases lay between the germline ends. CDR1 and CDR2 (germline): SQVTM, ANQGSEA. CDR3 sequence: CSVRGGDEQYF. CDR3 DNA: TGCAGCGTTAGAGGGGGGGACGAGCAGTACTTC.

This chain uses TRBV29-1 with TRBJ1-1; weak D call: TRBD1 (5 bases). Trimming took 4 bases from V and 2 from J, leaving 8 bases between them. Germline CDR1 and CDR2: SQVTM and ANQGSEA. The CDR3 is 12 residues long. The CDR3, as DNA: TGCAGCGTTGCCAGGGTTAACACTGAAGCTTTCTTT. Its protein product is CSVARVNTEAFF.